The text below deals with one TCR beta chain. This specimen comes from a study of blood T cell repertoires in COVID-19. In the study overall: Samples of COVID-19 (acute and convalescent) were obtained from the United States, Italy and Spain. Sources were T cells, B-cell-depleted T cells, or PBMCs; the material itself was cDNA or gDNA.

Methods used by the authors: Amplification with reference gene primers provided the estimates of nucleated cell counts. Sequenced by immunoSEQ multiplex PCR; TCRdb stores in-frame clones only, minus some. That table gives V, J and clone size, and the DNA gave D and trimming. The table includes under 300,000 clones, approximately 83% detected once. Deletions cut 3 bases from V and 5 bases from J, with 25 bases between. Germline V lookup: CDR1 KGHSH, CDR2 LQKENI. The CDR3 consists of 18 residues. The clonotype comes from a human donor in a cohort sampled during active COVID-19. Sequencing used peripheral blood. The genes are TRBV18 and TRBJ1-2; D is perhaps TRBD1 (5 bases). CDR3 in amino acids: CASSPRGPSPSQVYGYTF. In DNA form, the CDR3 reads TGTGCCAGCTCACCTAGGGGCCCATCTCCCTCACAAGTATATGGCTACACCTTC.